This T cell receptor (beta chain) was retrieved from a study of T cell repertoires in cytomegalovirus infection. Across the whole study: Public TCR beta signatures marked donors with CMV infection and the matching HLA. Study-level findings and limits: Totalled public TCR beta family frequency picked out people who carried CMV plus the relevant HLA.

V lost 2 bases and J lost 3, with 10 bases in between. CDR1 is LNHDA, CDR2 SQIVND, per germline (reference sequence). There are 14 residues in the CDR3. The table lists this clonotype with a count of one. Its target is not known. One entry per CDR3 protein results from TCRdb running MiXCR on the reads. This table holds around 540,000 distinct CDR3 sequences, around a third found once. This sequence joins TRBV19 and TRBJ1-1; D remains unclear. The TCR sequence derives from a human donor in good health (CMV status not recorded). Some clones in this sample may be carry-over from other donors' samples. Material: cultured PBMCs, obtained from culture after CMV antigen stimulation. The CDR3, as DNA: TGTGCCAGTAGTATATTGGCAGACGACACTGAAGCTTTCTTT. This translates into CASSILADDTEAFF.